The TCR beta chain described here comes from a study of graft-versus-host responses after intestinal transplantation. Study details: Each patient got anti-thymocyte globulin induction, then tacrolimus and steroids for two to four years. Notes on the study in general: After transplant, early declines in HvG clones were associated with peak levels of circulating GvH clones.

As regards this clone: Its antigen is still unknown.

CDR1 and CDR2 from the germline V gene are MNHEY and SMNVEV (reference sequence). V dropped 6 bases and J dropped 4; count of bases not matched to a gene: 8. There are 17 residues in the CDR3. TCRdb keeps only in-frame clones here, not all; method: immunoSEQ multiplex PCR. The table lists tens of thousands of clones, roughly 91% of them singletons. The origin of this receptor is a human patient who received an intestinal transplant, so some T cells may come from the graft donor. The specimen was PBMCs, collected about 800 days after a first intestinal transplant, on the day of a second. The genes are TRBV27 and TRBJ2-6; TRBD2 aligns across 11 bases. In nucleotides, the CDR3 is TGTGCCAGCAGACTAGCGGGAGATTTTGCGGGGGCCAACGTCCTGACTTTC. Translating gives CASRLAGDFAGANVLTF.